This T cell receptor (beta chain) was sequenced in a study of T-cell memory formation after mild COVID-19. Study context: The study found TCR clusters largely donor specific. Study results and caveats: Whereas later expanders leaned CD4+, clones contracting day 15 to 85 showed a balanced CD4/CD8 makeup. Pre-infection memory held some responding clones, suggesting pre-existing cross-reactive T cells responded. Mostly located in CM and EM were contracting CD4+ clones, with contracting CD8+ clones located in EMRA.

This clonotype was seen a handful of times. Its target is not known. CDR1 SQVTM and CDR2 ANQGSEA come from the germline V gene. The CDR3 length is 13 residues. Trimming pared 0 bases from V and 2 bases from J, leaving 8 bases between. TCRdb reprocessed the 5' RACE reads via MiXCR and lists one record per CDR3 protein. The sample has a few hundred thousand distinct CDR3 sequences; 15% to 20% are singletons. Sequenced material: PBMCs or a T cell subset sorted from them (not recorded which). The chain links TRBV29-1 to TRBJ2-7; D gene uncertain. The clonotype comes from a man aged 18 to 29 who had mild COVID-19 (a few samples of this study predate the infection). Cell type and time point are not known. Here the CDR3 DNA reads TGCAGCGTTGAAGAGCAGGAACCCTACGAGCAGTACTTC. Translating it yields CSVEEQEPYEQYF.